A single sample gave rise to the 15 T cell receptor beta chains below, sequenced in a study of blood T cell repertoires in COVID-19. Sequenced by immunoSEQ multiplex PCR; TCRdb stores in-frame clones only, minus some. This sample has a few hundred thousand clones, with over 75% found just once. Sequences were obtained from PBMCs or T cells enriched from blood (not recorded which). The receptors shown here come from a woman aged 35 to 49 who had recovered from COVID-19.

The chain joins TRBV24-1 to TRBJ2-7, with 9 nucleotides matching TRBD1. The J segment lost 3 bases and the V segment lost 9 bases, leaving 11 bases of the junction unmatched. There are 15 residues in the CDR3. Germline values: CDR1 KGHDR, CDR2 SFDVKD. CDR3 bases: TGTGCCACCCCAGTCCCCCCGGGACAGGGCTACGAGCAGTACTTC. This gives the protein CATPVPPGQGYEQYF.

The chain is built from TRBV28 and TRBJ2-2; no reliable D call. Trimming pared 6 bases from V and 1 base from J, leaving 3 bases between. CDR1 and CDR2 (germline): MDHEN, SYDVKM. The CDR3 is 12 amino acids. This CDR3 is CASSQNTGELFF. Written as DNA, the CDR3 is TGTGCCAGCAGCCAGAACACCGGGGAGCTGTTTTTT.

The rearrangement joins TRBV30 to TRBJ2-3; 12 positions match TRBD2. CDR3 length: 14 residues. V gave up 7 bases and J gave up 6 bases; unmatched junction bases: 8. Germline V gene lookup returns CDR1 GTSNPN and CDR2 SVGIG (reference sequence). CDR3 sequence: CALQTSGGKDTQYF. The CDR3 DNA sequence: TGTGCCTTGCAGACTAGCGGGGGAAAGGATACGCAGTATTTT.

The chain links TRBV3-1 (or the pseudogene TRBV3-2) to TRBJ1-3; 7 bases align to TRBD1. The CDR3 spans 14 residues. Losses at the gene ends were 4 bases for V and 2 bases for J; bases not matched to a gene: 2. CDR1 and CDR2 from the germline V gene are LGHDT and YNNKEL (reference sequence). CDR3 amino acids: CASSRQGPGNTIYF. The CDR3 DNA sequence: TGTGCCAGCAGCCGACAGGGACCTGGAAACACCATATATTTT.

This chain uses TRBV7-9 with TRBJ2-1; TRBD2 might be the D (5 bases). This CDR3 spans 17 amino acids. Germline values: CDR1 SEHNR, CDR2 FQNEAQ (reference sequence). The V and J ends lost 1 base and 0 bases respectively, with 13 bases between them. The CDR3 here is CASSLVEGSGSYNEQFF. The CDR3 DNA follows: TGTGCCAGCAGCTTAGTCGAGGGAAGCGGCTCCTACAATGAGCAGTTCTTC.

About this clone itself: Other DNA sequences within the sample encode an identical CDR3. The V and J genes are TRBV7-9 and TRBJ1-5; TRBD1 agrees at 8 bases. Trimming removed 4 bases from V and 5 bases from J; junction bases left unmatched: 1. From germline, CDR1 is SEHNR and CDR2 FQNEAQ (reference sequence). The CDR3 extends over 13 amino acids. The CDR3: CASSSTGDQPQHF. CDR3 sequence (DNA): TGTGCCAGCAGCTCGACAGGGGATCAGCCCCAGCATTTT.

This sequence joins TRBV15 and TRBJ2-4, with 9 bases matching TRBD2. In germline, CDR1 is LNHNV, CDR2 YYDKDF (reference sequence). The CDR3 length is 14 residues. V trimming: 5 bases; J trimming: 3 bases; junction bases outside the gene matches: 2. DNA of the CDR3: TGTGCCACCAGCCGCGGGGGGGGCAAAAACATTCAGTACTTC. Its translation is CATSRGGGKNIQYF.

The J gene is TRBJ2-3, the V gene TRBV7-2; the D gene is possibly TRBD2 (5 bases). V dropped 5 bases and J dropped 0 bases, with 15 bases sitting between them. The CDR3 covers 16 residues. The germline V gene has CDR1 SGHTA and CDR2 FQGNSA. The chain's CDR3 is CASSPQRPASTDTQYF. DNA for the CDR3: TGTGCCAGCAGCCCCCAGCGGCCGGCTAGCACAGATACGCAGTATTTT.

V is TRBV2 and J is TRBJ1-2; the D gene is possibly TRBD1 (6 bases). CDR1 is SNHLY, CDR2 FYNNEI, per germline. V was trimmed by 5 bases and J by 8 bases, leaving 15 bases between them. This CDR3 contains 13 residues. The CDR3 loop reads CASSLGTPGGYTF. CDR3 bases: TGTGCCAGCAGTCTCGGGACACCTGGGGGCTACACCTTC.

CDR3 residues: CATRENYEQYF. CDR3 DNA sequence: TGTGCCACCCGAGAAAACTACGAGCAGTACTTC. This chain links TRBV28 with TRBJ2-7; D is ambiguous. Germline CDR1 MDHEN, CDR2 SYDVKM. CDR3 length: 11 residues. The germline V and J ends were trimmed by 10 bases and 3 bases, with 10 bases remaining between them.

The V call is TRBV9, the J call TRBJ2-7; D might be TRBD1 (7 bases). The germline V and J ends were trimmed by 0 bases and 10 bases, with 14 bases remaining between them. The CDR3 extends over 13 amino acids. Germline V lookup: CDR1 SGDLS, CDR2 YYNGEE. CDR3 in DNA: TGTGCCAGCAGCGTAGGGGTCAGGGGGGAACAGTACTTC. It encodes CASSVGVRGEQYF.

This clone was seen a handful of times. The CDR3 region has the DNA TGCGCCAGCAGCCAGGGTAGCGGGGGGGGCGCAGATACGCAGTATTTT. It is translated as CASSQGSGGGADTQYF. The chain joins TRBV4-3 to TRBJ2-3; TRBD2 matches at 11 bases. Germline CDR1 is LGHNA and CDR2 is YSLEER. The CDR3 spans 16 residues. The J segment lost 4 bases and the V segment lost 3 bases, leaving 6 bases of the junction unmatched.

The chain recombines TRBV28 with TRBJ2-6; D is perhaps TRBD1 (6 bases). Germline V CDR1 and CDR2: MDHEN, SYDVKM. This CDR3 is built from 15 residues. Trimming shortened V by 6 bases and J by 4 bases, and 13 bases separated the two germline ends. CDR3 region: CASRFGQPGANVLTF. Here the CDR3 DNA reads TGTGCCAGCAGATTCGGACAGCCCGGGGCCAACGTCCTGACTTTC.

The rearrangement uses TRBV19 and TRBJ1-1; no clear D. The CDR3 runs to 14 residues. Between the trimmed V and J ends, which lost 6 bases and 2 bases, there was a span of 13 bases. Germline-derived CDR1 and CDR2 are LNHDA and SQIVND (reference sequence). For the CDR3, the DNA is TGTGCCAGTAGCACCCAGATGACTAACACTGAAGCTTTCTTT. Encoded protein: CASSTQMTNTEAFF.

The chain couples TRBV2 to TRBJ2-3; D is possibly TRBD1 (6 bases). The CDR3 is made up of 16 amino acids. Trimming removed 6 bases from V and 6 bases from J, with 22 bases in between. Germline loops: CDR1 SNHLY, CDR2 FYNNEI. This chain's CDR3 is CASSLAGTLQGDTQYF. CDR3 DNA: TGTGCCAGCAGCCTCGCCGGGACACTGCAGGGTGATACGCAGTATTTT.